Below are 29 T cell receptor beta chains sequenced from a single sample in a study of T cell clones after liver transplantation. Using immunoSEQ multiplex PCR, the repertoire was profiled, and TCRdb retains in-frame clones only, with some absent. This table has 35,000 to 45,000 clones, 70% to 90% appearing once. The input for sequencing was CD4+ T cells from blood, taken 24 months after liver transplant. The source is a human patient who received a liver transplant. The T cells may come from the graft donor.

CDR3 residues: CASRSDRVSTGELFF. The CDR3 bases are TGTGCCAGCCGATCGGACAGGGTGTCCACCGGGGAGCTGTTTTTT. V is TRBV9 and J is TRBJ2-2; 8 bases fit TRBD1. The CDR3 has 15 amino acids. V shed 7 bases and J 4 bases; nucleotides not matched to a gene: 9. In germline, CDR1 is SGDLS, CDR2 YYNGEE. Using reference TRBV9 and TRBJ2-2 for the parts outside the CDR3, the full variable domain is DSGVTQTPKHLITATGQRVTLRCSPRSGDLSVYWYQQSLDQGLQFLIQYYNGEERAKGNILERFSAQQFPDLHSELNLSSLELGDSALYFCASRSDRVSTGELFFGEGSRLTVL.

This clone appeared a few times. The gene calls are TRBV7-2 and TRBJ2-7; no firm D call. CDR1 SGHTA and CDR2 FQGNSA come from the germline V gene. Trimming removed 1 base from V and 0 bases from J, with 16 bases in between. The CDR3 consists of 17 residues. Here the CDR3 reads CASSLVPPGSISYEQYF. The CDR3 nucleotides read TGTGCCAGCAGCTTAGTTCCCCCCGGGTCTATCTCCTACGAGCAGTACTTC.

CDR3 residues: CATTPGPGYGYTF. CDR3 coding DNA: TGTGCCACCACCCCGGGGCCAGGCTATGGCTACACCTTC. This chain uses TRBV15 with TRBJ1-2, with D tentatively TRBD1 (5 bases). Germline CDR1 is LNHNV and CDR2 is YYDKDF (reference sequence). V gave up 7 bases and J gave up 4 bases, with 13 bases separating them. The CDR3 length is 13 residues.

This sequence joins TRBV19 and TRBJ1-5; TRBD1 might be the D (5 bases). The germline V and J ends were trimmed by 4 bases and 0 bases, with 10 bases remaining between them. CDR3 length: 15 residues. Germline V gives CDR1 LNHDA, CDR2 SQIVND (reference sequence). The CDR3 is CASSSRDFSNQPQHF. The CDR3 coding sequence is TGTGCCAGTAGTAGCAGGGATTTTAGCAATCAGCCCCAGCATTTT.

The V gene is TRBV5-1, the J gene TRBJ2-2; 7 positions match TRBD1. The V gene's germline CDR1 is SGHRS and CDR2 YFSETQ. The length of the CDR3 is 15 residues. V lost 3 bases to trimming and J lost 4 bases; unmatched junction nucleotides: 6. The CDR3 region is CASSSRQGSTGELFF. In DNA, the CDR3 is TGCGCCAGCAGCTCGAGACAGGGTAGCACCGGGGAGCTGTTTTTT.

The chain links TRBV7-3 to TRBJ1-2; D is undetermined. V was pared by 1 base and J by 0 bases, with 9 bases between. CDR1 is SGHTA and CDR2 is FQGTGA in the germline V gene. The CDR3 runs to 15 residues. The DNA for the CDR3 is TGTGCCAGCAGCTTAAATGCGGTAGCTAACTATGGCTACACCTTC. Amino acid sequence: CASSLNAVANYGYTF. Full variable domain (outside the CDR3, taken from reference TRBV7-3 and TRBJ1-2): GAGVSQTPSNKVTEKGKYVELRCDPISGHTALYWYRQSLGQGPEFLIYFQGTGAADDSGLPNDRFFAVRPEGSVSTLKIQRTERGDSAVYLCASSLNAVANYGYTFGSGTRLTVV.

This chain uses TRBV7-3 with TRBJ1-1; TRBD1 agrees at 10 bases. From germline, CDR1 is SGHTA and CDR2 FQGTGA. J was trimmed by 4 bases and V by 0 bases; bases with no gene match: 5. This CDR3 is built from 16 residues. This CDR3 reads CASSLTGDRGGTEAFF. CDR3 sequence (DNA): TGTGCCAGCAGCTTAACAGGGGACAGGGGAGGCACTGAAGCTTTCTTT.

V usage is TRBV5-1 and J usage is TRBJ2-7; TRBD2 matches 11 bases. Trimming removed 4 bases from V and 3 bases from J; junction bases left unmatched: 6. From germline, CDR1 is SGHRS and CDR2 YFSETQ. The CDR3 has 15 amino acids. CDR3 amino acids: CASSGPGTSGYEQYF. DNA for the CDR3: TGCGCCAGCAGCGGGCCTGGGACTAGCGGCTACGAGCAGTACTTC.

This clone was observed a single time. This chain connects TRBV4-2 to TRBJ2-2; possible D gene TRBD1, 5 bases. This CDR3 is built from 17 residues. The ends were cut back, 0 bases at V and 5 bases at J, with 16 bases in the middle. The germline V gene has CDR1 LGHNA and CDR2 YNFKEQ. CDR3 nucleotide sequence: TGTGCCAGCAGCCAAGATTTGGTGGGCAGGGCGACCGGGGAGCTGTTTTTT. Protein: CASSQDLVGRATGELFF.

This chain links TRBV27 with TRBJ1-4, with a weak D call TRBD1 (5 bases). The CDR3 is 15 amino acids. With 5 bases removed from V and 3 bases from J, the gap between germline ends came to 13 bases. The germline V gene has CDR1 MNHEY and CDR2 SMNVEV (reference sequence). CDR3 nucleotides: TGTGCCAGCAGTCCGGGGCCCACCTCTAATGAAAAACTGTTTTTT. It yields the protein CASSPGPTSNEKLFF.

The V gene is TRBV5-4, the J gene TRBJ2-1; D gene unclear. The CDR3 has 11 amino acids. CDR1 SGHNT and CDR2 YYREEE come from the germline V gene (reference sequence). The germline V and J ends were trimmed by 3 bases and 7 bases, with 5 bases remaining between them. In DNA form, the CDR3 reads TGTGCCAGCAGCTCGTTTAATGAGCAGTTCTTC. Residues: CASSSFNEQFF.

This chain connects TRBV7-9 to TRBJ1-5, with D possibly being TRBD1 (5 bases). CDR1 SEHNR and CDR2 FQNEAQ come from the germline V gene (reference sequence). The CDR3 runs to 13 residues. Trimming took off 5 bases at V and 10 bases at J, with 15 bases between the two ends. The CDR3 coding sequence is TGTGCCAGCAGCCAAACTGAACAGGCCCCCCAGCATTTT. Its translation is CASSQTEQAPQHF.

The chain employs TRBV18 and TRBJ1-1; no definite D call. The ends were cut back, 0 bases at V and 1 base at J, with 9 bases in the middle. Germline CDR1 and CDR2: KGHSH and LQKENI. CDR3 length equals 15 residues. The CDR3 DNA follows: TGTGCCAGCTCACCACCGTCTCTACAGAACACTGAAGCTTTCTTT. It yields the protein CASSPPSLQNTEAFF.

The chain combines TRBV7-2 with TRBJ1-5, with D maybe TRBD1 (5 bases). Trimming pared 1 base from V and 5 bases from J, leaving 15 bases between. CDR3 length equals 16 residues. CDR1 and CDR2 from the germline V gene are SGHTA and FQGNSA. In DNA, the CDR3 is TGTGCCAGCAGCTTAGGGGGCACGATCCCACATCAGCCCCAGCATTTT. It is translated as CASSLGGTIPHQPQHF.

The J gene is TRBJ2-3, the V gene TRBV19; 9 positions agree with TRBD1. Germline trimming cut 2 bases from V and 3 bases from J; bases unmatched to any gene: 3. The CDR3 consists of 15 residues. Germline-derived CDR1 and CDR2 are LNHDA and SQIVND (reference sequence). In nucleotides, the CDR3 is TGTGCCAGTAGTATAAGACAGGGGGAGACAGATACGCAGTATTTT. Residues: CASSIRQGETDTQYF.

This sequence joins TRBV18 and TRBJ1-1; the D gene is possibly TRBD1 (6 bases). The V end was cut by 4 bases, the J end by 1 base, with 13 bases between. Germline V lookup: CDR1 KGHSH, CDR2 LQKENI. The CDR3 covers 15 residues. The CDR3 coding sequence is TGTGCCAGCTCACGATTACAGGGAGGGAACACTGAAGCTTTCTTT. Translated, it gives CASSRLQGGNTEAFF.

This rearrangement joins TRBV15 to TRBJ1-3; TRBD1 aligns across 8 bases. The CDR3 runs 16 residues. The trim removed 2 bases at V and 3 bases at J, leaving 6 bases unmatched. Germline V gives CDR1 LNHNV, CDR2 YYDKDF (reference sequence). This CDR3 is CATSRPGQGGGNTIYF. The CDR3 nucleotides read TGTGCCACCAGCAGACCCGGACAGGGAGGTGGAAACACCATATATTTT.

This chain uses TRBV18 with TRBJ1-1, with 8 bases aligning to TRBD1. This CDR3 has 11 residues. Unmatched junction bases numbered 3, after V lost 5 bases and J lost 10 bases. CDR1 and CDR2 from the germline V gene are KGHSH and LQKENI. The CDR3 sequence: CASSRQGRAFF. CDR3 in DNA: TGTGCCAGCTCAAGACAGGGGAGAGCTTTCTTT.

The chain has TRBV5-4 and TRBJ1-1; D remains unclear. Trimming took off 0 bases at V and 1 base at J, with 7 bases between the two ends. This CDR3 has 14 amino acids. Germline values: CDR1 SGHNT, CDR2 YYREEE (reference sequence). CDR3: CASSLAGRNTEAFF. The CDR3 DNA reads as TGTGCCAGCAGCTTGGCCGGCCGGAACACTGAAGCTTTCTTT.

The gene calls are TRBV15 and TRBJ2-7, with a possible D match to TRBD2 (5 bases). V was trimmed by 2 bases and J by 3 bases, leaving 17 bases between them. Germline CDR1 reads LNHNV; CDR2 reads YYDKDF (reference sequence). There are 16 residues in the CDR3. CDR3 sequence: CATSRPRFTSGYEQYF. For the CDR3, the DNA is TGTGCCACCAGCAGACCCCGGTTTACGAGCGGCTACGAGCAGTACTTC. The variable domain in full, completed from reference TRBV15 and TRBJ2-7, reads DAMVIQNPRYQVTQFGKPVTLSCSQTLNHNVMYWYQQKSSQAPKLLFHYYDKDFNNEADTPDNFQSRRPNTSFCFLDIRSPGLGDTAMYLCATSRPRFTSGYEQYFGPGTRLTVT.

The J gene is TRBJ2-5, the V gene TRBV2, with D maybe TRBD2 (5 bases). Germline values: CDR1 SNHLY, CDR2 FYNNEI. This CDR3 has 15 amino acids. Trimming took 0 bases from V and 5 from J, leaving 13 bases between them. The CDR3 loop reads CASSEALGVWETQYF. The CDR3 nucleotides read TGTGCCAGCAGTGAAGCGCTCGGGGTTTGGGAGACCCAGTACTTC.

The chain links TRBV5-1 to TRBJ2-5, with TRBD1 matching over 9 bases. The CDR3 runs 15 residues. Trimming at V came to 1 base and at J to 5 bases, leaving 6 bases not matched to a gene. Germline loops: CDR1 SGHRS, CDR2 YFSETQ. DNA of the CDR3: TGCGCCAGCAGCTTGCGGGGACAGGGCTTTGAGACCCAGTACTTC. Translation: CASSLRGQGFETQYF.

The rearrangement uses TRBV28 and TRBJ1-2, with 11 bases aligning to TRBD1. J gave up 7 bases and V 7 bases, and 8 bases lay outside the gene matches. Germline V gene lookup returns CDR1 MDHEN and CDR2 SYDVKM. CDR3 length equals 14 residues. The CDR3 sequence is CASISGQGGGGYTF. DNA of the CDR3: TGTGCCAGCATCTCGGGACAGGGGGGAGGTGGCTACACCTTC.

This sequence joins TRBV18 and TRBJ2-1; D gene unclear. This CDR3 is 14 amino acids long. Trimming took 3 bases from V and 6 from J, leaving 12 bases between them. Germline V lookup: CDR1 KGHSH, CDR2 LQKENI. As DNA, the CDR3 is TGTGCCAGCTCACCCGATCGTAGCTCCAATGAGCAGTTCTTC. Protein product: CASSPDRSSNEQFF.

This clone occurred once. The chain couples TRBV5-1 to TRBJ2-1; tentatively, D is TRBD1 or TRBD2 (5 bases each). The CDR3 spans 16 residues. From germline, CDR1 is SGHRS and CDR2 YFSETQ. The V end was cut by 1 base, the J end by 3 bases, with 14 bases between. The CDR3 nucleotides read TGCGCCAGCAGCTTGCCAGGGTTACGGGGCTACAATGAGCAGTTCTTC. As protein: CASSLPGLRGYNEQFF.

This chain connects TRBV28 to TRBJ1-4; D is unclear. The germline V gene encodes CDR1 MDHEN and CDR2 SYDVKM. This CDR3 has 14 amino acids. Deletions cut 2 bases from V and 8 bases from J, with 12 bases between. This chain's CDR3 is CASSLGSAREKLFF. The DNA for the CDR3 is TGTGCCAGCAGTTTAGGCAGTGCGAGAGAAAAACTGTTTTTT.

The J gene is TRBJ1-2, the V gene TRBV2; D gene ambiguous. Germline lookup yields CDR1 SNHLY and CDR2 FYNNEI. The germline V and J ends were trimmed by 2 bases and 5 bases, with 9 bases remaining between them. This CDR3 has 13 amino acids. The CDR3 sequence: CASSEKVGYGYTF. The CDR3 bases are TGTGCCAGCAGTGAAAAGGTGGGGTATGGCTACACCTTC.

The V gene is TRBV2, the J gene TRBJ1-1; D is ambiguous. Germline V gene lookup returns CDR1 SNHLY and CDR2 FYNNEI. There are 13 residues in the CDR3. V shed 11 bases and J shed 0 bases, with 13 bases lying between them. This CDR3 is CARTRSMNTEAFF. CDR3 nucleotide sequence: TGTGCCCGCACCCGGAGCATGAACACTGAAGCTTTCTTT. Full variable domain (outside the CDR3, taken from reference TRBV2 and TRBJ1-1): EPEVTQTPSHQVTQMGQEVILRCVPISNHLYFYWYRQILGQKVEFLVSFYNNEISEKSEIFDDQFSVERPDGSNFTLKIRSTKLEDSAMYFCARTRSMNTEAFFGQGTRLTVV.

The V and J genes are TRBV5-6 and TRBJ2-6; 8 nucleotides match TRBD1. Germline V lookup: CDR1 SGHDT, CDR2 YYEEEE. The ends lost 0 bases at V and 2 bases at J; junction bases unmatched: 1. The CDR3 contains 16 residues. CDR3 residues: CASSLGTGTGANVLTF. DNA for the CDR3: TGTGCCAGCAGCTTGGGGACAGGGACTGGGGCCAACGTCCTGACTTTC.